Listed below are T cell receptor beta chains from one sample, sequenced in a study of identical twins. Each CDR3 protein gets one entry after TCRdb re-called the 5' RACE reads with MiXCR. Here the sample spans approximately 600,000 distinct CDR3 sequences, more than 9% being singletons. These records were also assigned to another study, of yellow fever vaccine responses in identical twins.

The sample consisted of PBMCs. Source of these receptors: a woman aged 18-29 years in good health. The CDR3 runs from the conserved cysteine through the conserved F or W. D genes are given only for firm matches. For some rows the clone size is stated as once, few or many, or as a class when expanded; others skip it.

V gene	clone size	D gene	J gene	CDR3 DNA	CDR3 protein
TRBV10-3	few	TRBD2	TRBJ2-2	TGTGCCATCAGTGAGTCGATACTAGCGGGAGGGACCGGGGAGCTGTTTTTT	CAISESILAGGTGELFF
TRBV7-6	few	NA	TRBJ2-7	TGTGCCAGCAGCTTAGCGAGGGAATACGAGCAGTACTTC	CASSLAREYEQYF
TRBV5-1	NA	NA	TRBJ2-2	TGCGCCAGCAGCATTAGCCCCCCAGGGAACGGGGAGCTGTTTTTT	CASSISPPGNGELFF
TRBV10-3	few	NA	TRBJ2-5	TGTGCCATCCAAGCCTCATTTCCGGACCAAGAGACCCAGTACTTC	CAIQASFPDQETQYF
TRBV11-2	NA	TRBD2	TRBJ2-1	TGTGCCAGCAGCTTAGTGGGGGGATGGAGCGGGAGGCAGACCTACAATGAGCAGTTCTTC	CASSLVGGWSGRQTYNEQFF
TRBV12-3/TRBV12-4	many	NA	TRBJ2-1	TGTGCCAGCACCCCGGGACAAGCTTACAATGAGCAGTTCTTC	CASTPGQAYNEQFF
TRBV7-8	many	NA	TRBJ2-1	TGTGCCAGCAGCCCATCGAGGGCAAGGTCTTGGGGCAATGAGCAGTTCTTC	CASSPSRARSWGNEQFF
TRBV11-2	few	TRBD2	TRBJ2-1	TGTGCCAGCAGCCAAATGACTAGCAGTAATGAGCAGTTCTTC	CASSQMTSSNEQFF
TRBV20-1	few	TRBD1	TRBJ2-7	TGCAGTGCTAGGGGCACTACGGACAGGGGGGCCAACGAGCAGTACTTC	CSARGTTDRGANEQYF
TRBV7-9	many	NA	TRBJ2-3	TGTGCCAGCAGCTTGGAAACTGAAACAGATACGCAGTATTTT	CASSLETETDTQYF
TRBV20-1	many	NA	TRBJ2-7	TGCAGTGCTGGAGACCCCACTAAAGCCTACGAGCAGTACTTC	CSAGDPTKAYEQYF
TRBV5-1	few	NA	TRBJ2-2	TGCGCCAGCAGCTTGTCCCTCCGCAGGGAGGCCGGGGAGCTGTTTTTT	CASSLSLRREAGELFF
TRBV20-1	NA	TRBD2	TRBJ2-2	TGCTGTGCTAGAGTAGCGGGGGGGCGGAACACCGGGGAGCTGTTTTTT	CCARVAGGRNTGELFF
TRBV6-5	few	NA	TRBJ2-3	TGTGCCAGCAGTTACTCGGCAGGGAGCACAGATACGCAGTATTTT	CASSYSAGSTDTQYF
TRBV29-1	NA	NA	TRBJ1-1	TGCAGCGGTGAGGCCCTCATGAACACTGAAGCTTTCTTT	CSGEALMNTEAFF
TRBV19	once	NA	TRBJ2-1	TGTGCCAGTAGTATAGTGCCGAATGAGCAGTTCTTC	CASSIVPNEQFF
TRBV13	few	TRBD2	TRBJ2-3	TGTGCCAGCAGCAAAACTAGCGGGGGGCGCACAGATACGCAGTATTTT	CASSKTSGGRTDTQYF
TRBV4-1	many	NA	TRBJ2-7	TGCGCCAGCAGCCAAGATGAGATTATTCGGGGGTCGAAGTCCCCCTACGAGCAGTACTTC	CASSQDEIIRGSKSPYEQYF
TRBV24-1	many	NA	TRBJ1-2	TGTGCCACCAGTGATTTTAGCCAGGGGAATGGCTACACCTTC	CATSDFSQGNGYTF
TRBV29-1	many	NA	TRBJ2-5	TGCAGCGTTGTTACCGGGACACTGGAGACCCAGTACTTC	CSVVTGTLETQYF
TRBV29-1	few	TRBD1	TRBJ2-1	TGCAGCGTCATCCCCTTCGCCGGACAGGGTGACAATGAGCAGTTCTTC	CSVIPFAGQGDNEQFF
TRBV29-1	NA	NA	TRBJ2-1	TGCAGCGTTGTGGTGGGGTTGATCAATGAGCAGTTCTTC	CSVVVGLINEQFF
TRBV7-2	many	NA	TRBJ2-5	TGTGCCAGCAGCTTAAGACTACTCGTCGAGACCCAGTACTTC	CASSLRLLVETQYF
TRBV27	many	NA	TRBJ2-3	TGTGCCAGCAGTTTTCAGGATACGCAGTATTTT	CASSFQDTQYF
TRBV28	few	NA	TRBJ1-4	TGTGCCGCTCGGGGGTTGGCTAATGAAAAACTGTTCTTT	CAARGLANEKLFF
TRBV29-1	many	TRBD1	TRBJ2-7	TGCAGCGGAACAGACAGGGACGAGCAGTACTTC	CSGTDRDEQYF
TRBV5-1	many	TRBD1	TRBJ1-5	TGCGCCAGCAGCCCGACAGGGGTAAGCAATCAGCCCCAGCATTTT	CASSPTGVSNQPQHF
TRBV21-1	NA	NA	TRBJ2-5	TGTGCGACCACCAACCGAGGGGGCGTAGAGACCCAGTACTTC	CATTNRGGVETQYF
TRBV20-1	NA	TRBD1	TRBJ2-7	TGCAGTGCTAGGGACAGGGGGCGCGGGTACGAGCAGTACTTC	CSARDRGRGYEQYF
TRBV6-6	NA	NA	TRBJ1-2	TGTGCCAGCGGGGCTGAGTGGGATCGCTACACCTTC	CASGAEWDRYTF
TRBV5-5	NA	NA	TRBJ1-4	TGTGCCAGCAGCTTGGAAGACCTCGCAAATGAAAAACTGTTTTTT	CASSLEDLANEKLFF
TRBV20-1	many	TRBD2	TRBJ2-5	TGCAGTGCTCAGAGGGGACGGCGGGAGACCCAATACTTC	CSAQRGRRETQYF
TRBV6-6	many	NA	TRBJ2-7	TGTGCCAGCAGTGACGGGTTTGAGCAGTACTTC	CASSDGFEQYF